These 19 T cell receptor beta chains share one sample of origin, sequenced in a study of OX40 agonist ivuxolimab in advanced cancers. The method was immunoSEQ multiplex PCR; TCRdb's version includes in-frame clones alone and lacks a portion of them. The sample contains around 90,000 clones, around 87% of which appear only once. Sequences were derived from CD4+ or CD8+ T cells sorted from blood, sampled in a trial of the OX40 agonist ivuxolimab. The receptors stem from an adult with an advanced solid tumor such as melanoma, head and neck, liver or kidney cancer.

This clone was seen a few times. V usage is TRBV28 and J usage is TRBJ1-6; D call uncertain. CDR3 length: 14 amino acids. V lost 8 bases and J lost 6, with 14 bases in between. The germline V gene encodes CDR1 MDHEN and CDR2 SYDVKM. The CDR3 DNA is TGTGCCAGCGGACTGGGCCTGATTAATTCACCCCTCCACTTT. It encodes CASGLGLINSPLHF.

The rearrangement links TRBV7-2 to TRBJ2-3; no clear D. The CDR3 totals 14 residues. Germline CDR1 and CDR2: SGHTA and FQGNSA. The V end was cut by 5 bases, the J end by 6 bases, with 15 bases between. CDR3 region: CASSPITSADTQYF. CDR3 coding DNA: TGTGCCAGCAGCCCAATTACGTCCGCGGATACGCAGTATTTT. Combining the CDR3 with reference TRBV7-2 and TRBJ2-3 gives the whole variable domain GAGVSQSPSNKVTEKGKDVELRCDPISGHTALYWYRQSLGQGLEFLIYFQGNSAPDKSGLPSDRFSAERTGGSVSTLTIQRTQQEDSAVYLCASSPITSADTQYFGPGTRLTVL.

V is TRBV6-1 and J is TRBJ1-1; 8 bases agree with TRBD1. The V gene's germline CDR1 is MNHNS and CDR2 SASEGT. The CDR3 spans 15 residues. V lost 6 bases to trimming and J lost 5 bases; unmatched junction nucleotides: 11. The CDR3 nucleotides read TGTGCCAGCAGCCTTACAGGACAGGGTTGGACTGAAGCTTTCTTT. This translates into CASSLTGQGWTEAFF.

CDR3 amino acids: CASSSADSYSPLHF. The CDR3, as DNA: TGTGCCAGCAGCTCCGCGGACAGTTATTCACCCCTCCACTTT. The chain is built from TRBV11-2 and TRBJ1-6; the D gene is possibly TRBD1 (6 bases). The CDR3 covers 14 residues. From germline, CDR1 is SGHAT and CDR2 FQNNGV. The V end was cut by 4 bases, the J end by 8 bases, with 12 bases between. Full variable domain (remainder filled in from reference TRBV11-2 and TRBJ1-6): EAGVAQSPRYKIIEKRQSVAFWCNPISGHATLYWYQQILGQGPKLLIQFQNNGVVDDSQLPKDRFSAERLKGVDSTLKIQPAKLEDSAVYLCASSSADSYSPLHFGNGTRLTVT.

A few counts support this clone. V usage is TRBV7-9 and J usage is TRBJ1-1; no reliable D call. The V gene lost 7 bases and the J gene lost 0 bases, with 12 bases spanning the gap. In germline, CDR1 is SEHNR, CDR2 FQNEAQ (reference sequence). The CDR3 length is 14 residues. CDR3 sequence reads: CASTQTALNTEAFF. The CDR3 DNA follows: TGTGCCAGCACCCAAACAGCTCTGAACACTGAAGCTTTCTTT.

The chain joins TRBV5-1 to TRBJ2-2, with 10 bases that match TRBD2. The CDR3 contains 16 residues. Losses at the gene ends were 5 bases for V and 3 bases for J; bases not matched to a gene: 7. CDR1 is SGHRS and CDR2 is YFSETQ in the germline V gene. Here the CDR3 reads CASSFSGGLYTGELFF. CDR3 in DNA: TGCGCCAGCAGTTTTAGCGGGGGGCTCTACACCGGGGAGCTGTTTTTT.

J is TRBJ1-3 and V is TRBV15; unclear D gene. Germline CDR1 LNHNV, CDR2 YYDKDF (reference sequence). V dropped 1 base and J dropped 0 bases, with 10 bases sitting between them. The CDR3 covers 16 residues. Here the CDR3 reads CATSRGGRSSGNTIYF. For the CDR3, the DNA is TGTGCCACCAGCAGAGGAGGCAGGTCCTCTGGAAACACCATATATTTT.

The rearrangement links TRBV2 to TRBJ2-7; no reliable D call. The V gene lost 9 bases and the J gene lost 6 bases, with 9 bases spanning the gap. The V gene's germline CDR1 is SNHLY and CDR2 FYNNEI. The CDR3 runs 10 residues. CDR3 nucleotide sequence: TGTGCCAGTTCTTCTCGCGAGCAGTACTTC. This translates into CASSSREQYF.

This clone occurred a few times. The gene calls are TRBV10-3 and TRBJ2-1, with D perhaps TRBD1 or TRBD2 (6 bases each). Germline values: CDR1 ENHRY, CDR2 SYGVKD. V was pared by 0 bases and J by 10 bases, with 16 bases between. CDR3 size: 15 residues. The CDR3: CAISESANRDLEQFF. In nucleotides, the CDR3 is TGTGCCATCAGTGAGTCGGCAAACAGGGACTTGGAGCAGTTCTTC.

The chain couples TRBV7-3 to TRBJ2-2; 13 bases line up with TRBD2. This CDR3 contains 17 residues. The trim removed 5 bases at V and 5 bases at J, leaving 8 bases unmatched. CDR1 is SGHTA, CDR2 FQGTGA, per germline. The CDR3 sequence is CASSRSQGLAGTGELFF. CDR3 DNA sequence: TGTGCCAGCAGCCGGAGCCAGGGACTAGCGGGAACCGGGGAGCTGTTTTTT.

The V gene is TRBV19, the J gene TRBJ1-4; 8 nucleotides agree with TRBD1. V was clipped by 3 bases and J by 8 bases; unmatched bases: 5. CDR3 length: 14 residues. Germline CDR1 reads LNHDA; CDR2 reads SQIVND (reference sequence). The CDR3 region is CASSITGGPEKLFF. The CDR3 DNA is TGTGCCAGTAGTATTACAGGGGGGCCCGAAAAACTGTTTTTT.

This chain links TRBV7-2 with TRBJ1-2; D is uncertain. The CDR3 spans 13 residues. V lost 3 bases, J lost 2 bases, and 7 bases lay in between. Germline V lookup: CDR1 SGHTA, CDR2 FQGNSA. DNA of the CDR3: TGTGCCAGCAGCTTGTACGGCAACTATGGCTACACCTTC. It codes for CASSLYGNYGYTF.

V and J are TRBV5-1 and TRBJ2-5; no firm D call. Trimming removed 4 bases at V and 2 bases at J, with 9 bases between. There are 13 residues in the CDR3. CDR1 is SGHRS, CDR2 YFSETQ, per germline. For the CDR3, the DNA is TGCGCCAGCAGCCGAGACAAGCAAGAGACCCAGTACTTC. It encodes CASSRDKQETQYF.

The chain joins TRBV19 to TRBJ2-7; 13 nucleotides agree with TRBD2. Germline CDR1 and CDR2: LNHDA and SQIVND (reference sequence). V lost 6 bases to trimming and J lost 0 bases; unmatched junction nucleotides: 2. CDR3 size: 15 residues. As DNA, the CDR3 is TGTGCCAGTAGCCGGACTAGCGGGGGCTCCTACGAGCAGTACTTC. As protein: CASSRTSGGSYEQYF.

The count of this clone is one. This chain connects TRBV7-9 to TRBJ2-1; tentative D call: TRBD2 (6 bases). Trimming shortened V by 5 bases and J by 0 bases, and 11 bases separated the two germline ends. Germline V gene data show CDR1 as SEHNR and CDR2 as FQNEAQ (reference sequence). This CDR3 is 15 amino acids long. CDR3 sequence reads: CASSPVTSSYNEQFF. The CDR3 nucleotides read TGTGCCAGCAGCCCGGTGACTAGCTCCTACAATGAGCAGTTCTTC.

The chain carries TRBV7-9 and TRBJ2-6, with D possibly called TRBD1 or TRBD2 (5 bases each). The V gene lost 5 bases and the J gene lost 0 bases, with 17 bases spanning the gap. CDR1 is SEHNR and CDR2 is FQNEAQ in the germline V gene (reference sequence). The CDR3 is 18 residues long. CDR3 DNA: TGTGCCAGCAGCGGGCTCGGGACGGCTAGCTCTGGGGCCAACGTCCTGACTTTC. It encodes CASSGLGTASSGANVLTF.

This chain joins TRBV7-2 and TRBJ1-3; D not resolved. The CDR3 is 16 residues long. From germline, CDR1 is SGHTA and CDR2 FQGNSA. Trimming took off 0 bases at V and 0 bases at J, with 9 bases between the two ends. DNA of the CDR3: TGTGCCAGCAGCTTAGCTGACGTACGCTCTGGAAACACCATATATTTT. This translates into CASSLADVRSGNTIYF.

This clone was picked up one time. The CDR3 bases are TGTGCCTGGAGTAGGGGGTCCCCAGATACGCAGTATTTT. It translates to CAWSRGSPDTQYF. The chain is built from TRBV30 and TRBJ2-3; D possibly corresponds to TRBD1 (6 bases). V gave up 2 bases and J gave up 4 bases, with 10 bases separating them. The length of the CDR3 is 13 residues. CDR1 and CDR2 (germline): GTSNPN, SVGIG (reference sequence).

The rearrangement links TRBV19 to TRBJ1-2; perhaps TRBD1 as D (5 bases). The germline V gene has CDR1 LNHDA and CDR2 SQIVND (reference sequence). The V and J ends lost 5 bases and 6 bases respectively, with 16 bases between them. CDR3 size: 14 residues. CDR3 residues: CASSPRGREHGYTF. The CDR3 DNA reads as TGTGCCAGTAGTCCCCGGGGCAGGGAGCATGGCTACACCTTC.